These T cell receptor beta chains were read from a single sample in a study of blood T cell repertoires in COVID-19. Using immunoSEQ multiplex PCR, the repertoire was profiled, and TCRdb retains in-frame clones only, with some absent. The sample contains 250,000 to 300,000 clones, about nine tenths of which appear only once. The sequenced sample consisted of PBMCs or T cells enriched from blood (not recorded which). These receptor sequences come from a woman aged 60-70 years who had recovered from COVID-19. The CDR3 runs from the conserved cysteine through the conserved F or W. The D gene is left open where the match is weak. Clone size is not always given. Where it is, it says once, few, many or a class for expanded clones.

d_call clone_size j_call v_call cdr3_aa cdr3_nt
- - TRBJ2-2 TRBV11-2 CASSLEGGRPNTGELFF TGTGCCAGCAGCTTAGAAGGGGGTCGGCCGAACACCGGGGAGCTGTTTTTT
- - TRBJ1-1 TRBV7-6 CASSLGGGNTEAFF TGTGCCAGCAGCTTAGGGGGGGGAAACACTGAAGCTTTCTTT
TRBD1 - TRBJ1-5 TRBV6-5 CASRPQGAVNQPQHF TGTGCCAGCAGACCCCAGGGGGCCGTCAATCAGCCCCAGCATTTT
TRBD2 - TRBJ2-1 TRBV9 CASSVTSSGSNEQFF TGTGCCAGCAGCGTAACGTCTAGCGGGAGTAATGAGCAGTTCTTC
- - TRBJ1-2 TRBV6-5 CASGSGANLNYGYTF TGTGCCAGTGGCTCAGGGGCCAATCTTAACTATGGCTACACCTTC
- - TRBJ1-2 TRBV5-8 CASSLAGQDYGYTF TGTGCCAGCAGCTTGGCTGGGCAGGACTATGGCTACACCTTC
TRBD1 - TRBJ1-2 TRBV28 CASSLGTGGWYGYTF TGTGCCAGCAGTTTAGGGACAGGGGGTTGGTATGGCTACACCTTC
TRBD2 - TRBJ2-5 TRBV28 CASRWGGQETQYF TGTGCCAGCAGGTGGGGGGGACAAGAGACCCAGTACTTC
TRBD2 - TRBJ2-5 TRBV5-1 CASSLALASGSSETQYF TGCGCCAGCAGCTTGGCCCTGGCTAGCGGGAGTTCGGAGACCCAGTACTTC
- - TRBJ2-3 TRBV9 CASSVVNGGSQYF TGTGCCAGCAGCGTAGTCAACGGTGGTTCGCAGTATTTT
TRBD1 - TRBJ2-5 TRBV18 CASSLRLDRVNEETQYF TGTGCCAGCTCACTGAGACTTGACAGGGTCAATGAGGAGACCCAGTACTTC
- - TRBJ2-1 TRBV10-2 CASGSLENEQFF TGCGCCAGCGGCTCGCTGGAGAATGAGCAGTTCTTC
- - TRBJ1-4 TRBV29-1 CSGGHPNEKLFF TGCAGCGGAGGACACCCGAATGAAAAACTGTTTTTT
TRBD1 - TRBJ1-5 TRBV10-2 CASSGQTGGDGQPQHF TGCGCCAGCAGTGGGCAGACAGGGGGCGACGGTCAGCCCCAGCATTTT
- - TRBJ1-1 TRBV27 CASWGGVTEAFF TGTGCCAGCTGGGGCGGGGTCACTGAAGCTTTCTTT
- - TRBJ1-4 TRBV18 CASSPGLSTNEKLFF TGTGCCAGCTCACCCGGACTCTCAACTAATGAAAAACTGTTTTTT
- - TRBJ1-5 TRBV6-5 CASSGGAGANQPQHF TGTGCCAGCAGCGGGGGGGCGGGGGCAAATCAGCCCCAGCATTTT
TRBD1 - TRBJ1-5 TRBV24-1 CATSGGQGYNQPQHF TGTGCCACCAGTGGTGGACAGGGGTACAATCAGCCCCAGCATTTT
- - TRBJ1-3 TRBV10-1 CASSEGGPGNTIYF TGCGCCAGCAGTGAGGGAGGACCTGGAAACACCATATATTTT
- - TRBJ1-1 TRBV7-3 CASSQQVNTEAFF TGTGCCAGCAGCCAACAGGTGAACACTGAAGCTTTCTTT
- once TRBJ2-1 TRBV5-1 CASSLFSSGLNSYNEQFF TGCGCCAGCAGCTTGTTCTCCAGCGGTCTAAACTCCTACAATGAGCAGTTCTTC
TRBD1 - TRBJ1-2 TRBV24-1 CATSVGQGFPYGYTF TGTGCCACCAGTGTGGGACAGGGGTTTCCCTATGGCTACACCTTC